Here is one T cell receptor beta chain with its context. With 1 base clipped from V and 4 bases from J, the junction kept 4 bases outside the gene matches. Per the germline V gene, CDR1 is SGHRS and CDR2 is YFSETQ. CDR3 length: 16 amino acids. Here immunoSEQ multiplex PCR was the method, and the copy in TCRdb shows in-frame clones only, minus some. The sample lists approximately 500,000 clones, 96% occurring once. This sample is part of a study of shared clonotypes between healthy human individuals. The genes are TRBV5-1 and TRBJ2-2, with TRBD2 identical over 10 bases. The sample taken for sequencing was naive CD4+ T cells sorted from blood. Subset given: CD45RA+ positively selected. The clonotype originates from a woman aged 25 to 39 in good health. The CDR3 DNA reads as TGCGCCAGCAGCTTGAGAAGCGGGAGGGCCACCGGGGAGCTGTTTTTT. It codes for CASSLRSGRATGELFF.